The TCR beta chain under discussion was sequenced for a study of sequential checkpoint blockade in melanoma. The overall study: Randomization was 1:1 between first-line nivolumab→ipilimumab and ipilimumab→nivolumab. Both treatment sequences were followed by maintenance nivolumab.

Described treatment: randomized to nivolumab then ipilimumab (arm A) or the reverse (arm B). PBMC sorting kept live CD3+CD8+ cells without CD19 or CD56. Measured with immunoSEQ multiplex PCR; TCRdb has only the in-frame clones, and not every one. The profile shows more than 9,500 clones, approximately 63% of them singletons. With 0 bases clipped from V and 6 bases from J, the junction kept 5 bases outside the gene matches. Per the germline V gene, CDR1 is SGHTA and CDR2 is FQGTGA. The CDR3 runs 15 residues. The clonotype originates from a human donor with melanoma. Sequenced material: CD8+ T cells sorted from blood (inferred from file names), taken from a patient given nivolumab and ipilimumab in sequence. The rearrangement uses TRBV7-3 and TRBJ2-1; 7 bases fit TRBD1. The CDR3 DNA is TGTGCCAGCAGCTTAACCGGGACAGTCCTCAATGAGCAGTTCTTC. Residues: CASSLTGTVLNEQFF.